This entry lists 8 T cell receptor beta chains sequenced from one sample in a study of blood T cell repertoires in COVID-19. The repertoire was sequenced with immunoSEQ multiplex PCR; TCRdb's copy has only in-frame clones and lacks some. The table includes more than 50,000 clones, around 87% detected once. The sequencing input was peripheral blood. These receptors were obtained from a human donor in a cohort sampled during active COVID-19.

The chain has TRBV15 and TRBJ1-1, with TRBD1 matching over 12 bases. After removal of 3 bases from V and 6 bases from J, the junction contained 5 bases not matched to a gene. CDR1 is LNHNV and CDR2 is YYDKDF in the germline V gene (reference sequence). This CDR3 is 15 amino acids long. This chain's CDR3 is CATSRGQGANSEAFF. The CDR3 DNA reads TGTGCCACCAGCAGGGGACAGGGGGCTAACTCTGAAGCTTTCTTT.

The V call is TRBV6-5, the J call TRBJ1-1; tentatively, D is TRBD1 (5 bases). The germline V gene has CDR1 MNHEY and CDR2 SVGAGI. Deletions cut 2 bases from V and 5 bases from J, with 15 bases between. CDR3 length: 15 residues. CDR3 bases: TGTGCCAGCAGTTACGAGGTAGGGGATTGGACTGAAGCTTTCTTT. It is translated as CASSYEVGDWTEAFF.

The rearrangement links TRBV6-5 to TRBJ1-4, with D possibly being TRBD1 (6 bases). There are 15 residues in the CDR3. The V gene's germline CDR1 is MNHEY and CDR2 SVGAGI. V lost 0 bases and J 8 bases, leaving 13 bases between the germline ends. CDR3: CASSYSWGRVEKLFF. The CDR3 DNA reads as TGTGCCAGCAGTTACTCGTGGGGGCGCGTGGAAAAACTGTTTTTT.

This clone has only a few counts. The gene calls are TRBV27 and TRBJ2-3; 8 bases map to TRBD1. Germline V lookup: CDR1 MNHEY, CDR2 SMNVEV (reference sequence). The junction had 16 bases not matched to a gene; V was cut back by 6 bases and J by 14 bases. The CDR3 loop spans 14 amino acids. The CDR3 sequence: CASSPAQGALFLYF. In nucleotides, the CDR3 is TGTGCCAGCAGCCCCGCGCAGGGGGCTCTCTTCCTGTATTTT.

The chain employs TRBV5-6 and TRBJ1-5, with D uncertain. V lost 0 bases and J 3 bases, leaving 10 bases between the germline ends. Germline CDR1 reads SGHDT; CDR2 reads YYEEEE. The CDR3 sequence is 15 residues long. CDR3 sequence: CASSLAGTPNQPQHF. The CDR3 DNA follows: TGTGCCAGCAGCTTGGCCGGTACCCCCAATCAGCCCCAGCATTTT.

This sequence joins TRBV6-1 and TRBJ2-2; D is undetermined. With 4 bases removed from V and 6 bases from J, the gap between germline ends came to 21 bases. The CDR3 length is 17 residues. CDR1 is MNHNS and CDR2 is SASEGT in the germline V gene. This CDR3 reads CASSGRKAHIRSGELFF. In DNA, the CDR3 is TGTGCCAGCAGTGGCAGGAAAGCTCACATTAGATCCGGGGAGCTGTTTTTT.

This chain connects TRBV5-1 to TRBJ1-1; no clear D. The CDR3 has 12 residues. V was cut by 5 bases and J by 1 base, with 6 bases left in between. Germline V gives CDR1 SGHRS, CDR2 YFSETQ. CDR3 region: CASREGNTEAFF. CDR3 DNA sequence: TGCGCCAGCAGAGAGGGGAACACTGAAGCTTTCTTT.

This chain uses TRBV7-2 with TRBJ2-3, with a tentative D call TRBD2 (6 bases). This CDR3 region has 18 residues. Trimming left V 1 base short and J 2 bases short, with 19 bases between. CDR1 and CDR2 from the germline V gene are SGHTA and FQGNSA. CDR3 protein: CASSLEYDFGSTTDTQYF. DNA of the CDR3: TGTGCCAGCAGCTTAGAATACGATTTCGGGAGCACCACAGATACGCAGTATTTT.